The 3 T cell receptor beta chains given below trace back to one sample, sequenced in a study of patients and donors after allogeneic stem cell transplantation. TCRdb processed the RT-PCR reads anew with MiXCR; each CDR3 protein has one entry. Here the sample spans approximately 200,000 distinct CDR3 sequences, around two fifths being singletons. Sequencing used blood, either unsorted or a sorted T cell fraction (not recorded which). The receptors shown here come from a human donor who was either an allogeneic HSCT recipient or a stem cell or donor lymphocyte infusion donor (not recorded which). It is not recorded whose cells these are; they may come from a transplant donor.

This clonotype showed up just a few times. This chain links TRBV3-1 with TRBJ1-3, with D maybe TRBD1 (6 bases). CDR3 length: 16 residues. CDR1 and CDR2 (germline): LGHDT, YNNKEL (reference sequence). With 1 base removed from V and 0 bases from J, the gap between germline ends came to 10 bases. CDR3 DNA sequence: TGTGCCAGCAGCCAAGCTACAGGGCTCTCTGGAAACACCATATATTTT. The encoded protein is CASSQATGLSGNTIYF. The variable domain in full, with the rest retrieved from reference TRBV3-1 and TRBJ1-3, is DTAVSQTPKYLVTQMGNDKSIKCEQNLGHDTMYWYKQDSKKFLKIMFSYNNKELIINETVPNRFSPKSPDKAHLNLHINSLELGDSAVYFCASSQATGLSGNTIYFGEGSWLTVV.

This clonotype occurred a few times. This rearrangement joins TRBV10-3 to TRBJ1-5; D not certain. There are 15 residues in the CDR3. CDR1 and CDR2 (germline): ENHRY, SYGVKD. V shed 4 bases and J shed 0 bases, with 10 bases lying between them. In DNA, the CDR3 is TGTGCCATCAGTGGGGGAGGACTTAGCAATCAGCCCCAGCATTTT. This codes for CAISGGGLSNQPQHF.

This sequence joins TRBV7-9 and TRBJ2-7, with unresolved D. This CDR3 spans 14 amino acids. V lost 1 base to trimming and J lost 3 bases, with 10 bases between them. Germline-derived CDR1 and CDR2 are SEHNR and FQNEAQ (reference sequence). The CDR3 reads CASSLGGEIYEQYF. DNA for the CDR3: TGTGCCAGCAGCTTAGGAGGCGAAATCTACGAGCAGTACTTC.